This TCR beta chain comes out of a study of blood T cell repertoires in COVID-19. Background on the study: Acute-phase and convalescent COVID-19 samples originated in the United States, Italy and Spain. In each case, the material was cDNA or gDNA derived from T cells, B-cell-depleted T cells, or PBMCs.

Authors' methods: Amplification of reference gene primers was used by the study to estimate nucleated cell counts. Profiling relied on immunoSEQ multiplex PCR, and the TCRdb table lists in-frame clones only, not all of them. V and J calls and clone size come straight from that table; D and trimming were deduced from the DNA. The table includes 360,000 or so clones, 90% detected once. Germline V gives CDR1 SGHVS, CDR2 FQNEAQ. The CDR3 runs 13 residues. Trimming cost V 5 bases and J 6 bases, with 13 bases left between them. This chain links TRBV7-8 with TRBJ1-1; D remains ambiguous. The origin of this receptor is a man younger than 30 with active or convalescent COVID-19. Sequences were obtained from peripheral blood. The CDR3 sequence is CASSRLGGSEAFF. CDR3 sequence (DNA): TGTGCCAGCAGCAGACTCGGAGGTTCTGAAGCTTTCTTT.